What follows is one T cell receptor beta chain and its context. CDR1 and CDR2 from the germline V gene are SNHLY and FYNNEI. The length of the CDR3 is 15 residues. Deletions cut 3 bases from V and 8 bases from J, with 16 bases between. Amplification targeted TCR beta CDR3 regions from RNA transcripts. The HTBI set primed first-round TCR CDR3 RT-PCR. In TCRdb, the multiplex PCR reads were re-called with MiXCR into one record per CDR3 protein. The sample lists 600,000 or so distinct CDR3 sequences; more than 45% were seen once. The data belong to a study of T cells in Graves' hyperthyroidism and ophthalmopathy. Across 18 months, stable Graves' hyperthyroidism was marked by no progression to ophthalmopathy. Based on clinical symptoms, serum thyroxine and TRAb, thyroid ultrasound and orbital computed tomography, diagnoses were reached.

The source is a woman aged 18 to 35 with Graves' hyperthyroidism. V gene TRBV2 combines with J gene TRBJ1-4, with D perhaps TRBD1 (6 bases). Sequenced: peripheral blood or thyroid tissue (not recorded which). DNA for the CDR3: TGTGCCAGCAGTGAGCGGGACACCGGGGAGGAAAAACTGTTTTTT. Amino acids: CASSERDTGEEKLFF.